These T cell receptor beta chains were read from a single sample in a study of blood T cell repertoires in COVID-19. Sequencing was performed with immunoSEQ multiplex PCR; in TCRdb, only in-frame clones are kept and a portion is missing. The data show approximately 380,000 clones, 85% seen once. The sequenced sample was peripheral blood. These receptors all come from a woman aged 18 to 35 with acute or convalescent COVID-19. Each CDR3 is given with its conserved first and last residue. D genes are given only for firm matches. Clone size is not always given. Where it is, it says once, few, many or a class for expanded clones.

length | J | size | V | D | CDR3 | DNA
12 | TRBJ1-6 | once | TRBV7-2 | TRBD1 | CAGGQYNSPLHF | TGTGCCGGGGGACAGTATAATTCACCCCTCCACTTT
13 | TRBJ2-7 | few | TRBV14 | . | CASSQHRFYEQYF | TGTGCCAGCAGCCAACACAGGTTTTACGAGCAGTACTTC
14 | TRBJ1-3 | . | TRBV13 | TRBD1 | CASRYRGTGNTIYF | TGTGCCAGCAGGTACAGGGGGACTGGAAACACCATATATTTT
15 | TRBJ1-4 | once | TRBV28 | . | CASSPLAFLSEKLFF | TGTGCCAGCAGTCCCTTGGCATTTCTCTCGGAGAAACTGTTTTTT
18 | TRBJ2-6 | . | TRBV28 | TRBD1 | CASSPSGTGGAGANVLTF | TGTGCCAGCAGTCCATCCGGGACAGGGGGCGCTGGGGCCAACGTCCTGACTTTC
15 | TRBJ1-2 | . | TRBV4-1 | . | CASSQGREEVYGYTF | TGCGCCAGCAGCCAAGGACGGGAGGAGGTTTACGGCTACACCTTC
15 | TRBJ2-7 | . | TRBV2 | TRBD1 | CASSSGQGATYEQYF | TGTGCCAGCAGTAGTGGACAGGGGGCTACCTACGAGCAGTACTTC
15 | TRBJ2-1 | many | TRBV10-1 | TRBD1 | CASSEGQGAYNEQFF | TGCGCCAGCAGTGAGGGGCAGGGGGCCTACAATGAGCAGTTCTTC
16 | TRBJ2-2 | . | TRBV7-3 | TRBD2 | CASSLRTSGGTGELFF | TGTGCCAGCAGCCTTAGGACTAGCGGGGGAACCGGGGAGCTGTTTTTT
15 | TRBJ1-1 | . | TRBV5-1 | TRBD1 | CASMTGGGMNTEAFF | TGCGCCAGTATGACAGGGGGTGGCATGAATACTGAAGCTTTCTTT
13 | TRBJ2-7 | once | TRBV4-2 | . | CASSQALYYEQYF | TGTGCCAGCAGCCAAGCTCTGTACTACGAGCAGTACTTC
16 | TRBJ2-7 | many | TRBV4-2 | . | CASSQGLTNEGMEQYF | TGTGCCAGCAGCCAAGGACTGACCAACGAAGGTATGGAGCAGTACTTC
16 | TRBJ2-1 | . | TRBV9 | . | CASTPGIGVSYNEQFF | TGTGCCAGCACCCCGGGAATCGGTGTTTCCTACAATGAGCAGTTCTTC
17 | TRBJ2-7 | . | TRBV5-6 | TRBD1 | CASSLFSTGGKPYEQYF | TGTGCCAGCAGCTTGTTCTCCACAGGGGGTAAACCCTACGAGCAGTACTTC
17 | TRBJ2-1 | . | TRBV18 | . | CASSPVNPFSSYNEQFF | TGTGCCAGCTCACCAGTTAACCCGTTTAGCTCCTACAATGAGCAGTTCTTC
15 | TRBJ2-1 | . | TRBV28 | TRBD2 | CASSVLAGGRNEQFF | TGTGCCAGCAGTGTACTAGCGGGAGGTCGGAATGAGCAGTTCTTC
13 | TRBJ1-1 | . | TRBV6-1 | . | CASSEPEGTEAFF | TGTGCCAGCAGTGAACCCGAGGGAACTGAAGCTTTCTTT
15 | TRBJ1-2 | . | TRBV27 | . | CASSFQAVGSYGYTF | TGTGCCAGCAGTTTTCAAGCCGTGGGCAGCTATGGCTACACCTTC
14 | TRBJ1-4 | . | TRBV6-6 | . | CASSLRQAGEKLFF | TGTGCCAGCAGTCTCAGACAGGCAGGTGAAAAACTGTTTTTT
15 | TRBJ2-5 | . | TRBV6-1 | TRBD2 | CASSETSGGPETQYF | TGTGCCAGCAGTGAAACTAGCGGGGGGCCGGAGACCCAGTACTTC
17 | TRBJ1-6 | few | TRBV28 | TRBD1 | CASSSPSDRRLNSPLHF | TGTGCCAGCAGTTCACCTTCGGACAGGAGACTAAATTCACCCCTCCACTTT
16 | TRBJ1-6 | few | TRBV13 | . | CASSKQLGQNNSPLHF | TGTGCCAGCAGCAAACAACTCGGACAGAATAATTCACCCCTCCACTTT
16 | TRBJ2-2 | . | TRBV9 | TRBD2 | CASRDPSGGAFGELFF | TGTGCCAGCAGGGACCCTAGCGGGGGGGCGTTCGGGGAGCTGTTTTTT
16 | TRBJ2-1 | . | TRBV4-1 | TRBD2 | CASSPMPAGGFGEQFF | TGCGCCAGCAGCCCTATGCCAGCGGGAGGGTTCGGTGAGCAGTTCTTC
17 | TRBJ2-2 | . | TRBV2 | TRBD2 | CASRKFSGGSITGELFF | TGTGCCAGCAGGAAATTTAGCGGGGGCTCCATCACCGGGGAGCTGTTTTTT
15 | TRBJ1-1 | . | TRBV6-1 | . | CASSEFPSPNTEAFF | TGTGCCAGCAGTGAATTTCCAAGCCCCAACACTGAAGCTTTCTTT
12 | TRBJ2-1 | . | TRBV28 | . | CASRPQSDEQFF | TGTGCCAGCAGGCCACAGAGTGATGAGCAGTTCTTC
13 | TRBJ1-1 | . | TRBV5-8 | TRBD1 | CASRATGVTEAFF | TGTGCCAGCAGGGCTACAGGGGTTACTGAAGCTTTCTTT
14 | TRBJ2-1 | . | TRBV18 | . | CASSPPGGYNEQFF | TGTGCCAGCTCACCACCGGGAGGTTACAATGAGCAGTTCTTC
15 | TRBJ1-6 | once | TRBV7-9 | TRBD1 | CASSKDREGKSPLHF | TGTGCCAGCAGCAAGGACAGGGAGGGAAAGTCACCCCTCCACTTT
12 | TRBJ2-6 | . | TRBV6-9 | . | CASSYMANVLTF | TGTGCCAGCAGTTACATGGCCAACGTCCTGACTTTC
14 | TRBJ2-1 | . | TRBV5-1 | TRBD2 | CASSVRGTLNEQFF | TGCGCCAGCAGCGTGCGGGGGACTCTCAATGAGCAGTTCTTC
12 | TRBJ1-2 | . | TRBV2 | . | CASSDRNYGYTF | TGTGCCAGCAGTGACAGGAACTATGGCTACACCTTC
13 | TRBJ1-5 | . | TRBV18 | . | CASSRLTDQPQHF | TGTGCCAGCTCACGCCTGACAGATCAGCCCCAGCATTTT
15 | TRBJ1-5 | . | TRBV3-1/TRBV3-2 | TRBD1 | CASSMGTGGNQPQHF | TGTGCCAGCAGCATGGGGACAGGGGGAAATCAGCCCCAGCATTTT
17 | TRBJ2-1 | . | TRBV24-1 | . | CATRYKVDSTLYNEQFF | TGTGCCACCAGATACAAGGTGGACAGTACCTTATACAATGAGCAGTTCTTC
16 | TRBJ2-7 | . | TRBV2 | . | CASTEEGTRGSYEQYF | TGTGCCAGCACCGAAGAGGGAACTCGCGGCTCCTACGAGCAGTACTTC
12 | TRBJ2-1 | . | TRBV3-1/TRBV3-2 | . | CASSQLGEPQFF | TGTGCCAGCAGCCAACTCGGGGAGCCGCAGTTCTTC
15 | TRBJ2-5 | once | TRBV6-5 | TRBD2 | CASSYRGGAGETQYF | TGTGCCAGCAGTTACCGGGGGGGGGCGGGAGAGACCCAGTACTTC
13 | TRBJ1-4 | . | TRBV25-1 | . | CASRGRTGGKLFF | TGTGCCAGCAGAGGGAGGACCGGGGGAAAACTGTTTTTT
13 | TRBJ2-7 | . | TRBV20-1 | TRBD2 | CSASPSGTYEQYF | TGCAGTGCTAGTCCTAGCGGAACCTACGAGCAGTACTTC
14 | TRBJ1-5 | once | TRBV30 | . | CAWSADSFNQPQHF | TGTGCCTGGAGCGCGGACAGCTTCAATCAGCCCCAGCATTTT
13 | TRBJ1-6 | . | TRBV30 | TRBD1 | CASATGENSPLHF | TGTGCCTCCGCGACAGGGGAAAATTCACCCCTCCACTTT
14 | TRBJ2-7 | once | TRBV27 | . | CASSGVGGSYEQYF | TGTGCCAGCAGTGGAGTAGGGGGTTCCTACGAGCAGTACTTC
16 | TRBJ1-2 | . | TRBV6-6 | TRBD1 | CASSRPRTGGDHGYTF | TGTGCCAGCAGTCGACCCCGGACAGGGGGTGATCATGGCTACACCTTC
15 | TRBJ1-6 | . | TRBV2 | . | CASLGVDSYNSPLHF | TGTGCCAGCTTAGGGGTGGACTCCTATAATTCACCCCTCCACTTT
15 | TRBJ1-2 | . | TRBV4-2 | . | CASSQERGGFYGYTF | TGTGCCAGCAGCCAAGAACGTGGGGGCTTCTATGGCTACACCTTC
15 | TRBJ2-2 | . | TRBV7-9 | TRBD2 | CASRRLAGNTGELFF | TGTGCCAGCAGACGCCTAGCGGGGAACACCGGGGAGCTGTTTTTT
14 | TRBJ2-7 | . | TRBV24-1 | TRBD1 | CATSETGQGYEQYF | TGTGCCACCAGTGAGACCGGACAGGGCTACGAGCAGTACTTC
11 | TRBJ1-3 | . | TRBV30 | . | CAWTGGNTIYF | TGTGCCTGGACCGGGGGAAACACCATATATTTT
15 | TRBJ2-1 | . | TRBV9 | TRBD2 | CASSAGGRADNEQFF | TGTGCCAGCAGCGCAGGAGGGAGGGCGGACAATGAGCAGTTCTTC
16 | TRBJ1-3 | . | TRBV5-1 | . | CASSSGDGYSGNTIYF | TGCGCCAGCAGCTCGGGGGACGGTTACTCTGGAAACACCATATATTTT
16 | TRBJ1-4 | . | TRBV15 | . | CATSRMGDQGGEKLFF | TGTGCCACCAGCAGAATGGGGGACCAGGGAGGAGAAAAACTGTTTTTT
15 | TRBJ2-7 | . | TRBV3-1/TRBV3-2 | . | CASSQVAHLTYEQYF | TGTGCCAGCAGCCAGGTAGCTCATCTTACCTACGAGCAGTACTTC
14 | TRBJ1-2 | . | TRBV10-3 | TRBD1 | CAISFTGAGLGYTF | TGTGCCATCAGTTTTACAGGGGCGGGCCTCGGCTACACCTTC
16 | TRBJ1-1 | few | TRBV4-1 | . | CASSQDDRTEATEAFF | TGCGCCAGCAGCCAAGATGATCGGACAGAGGCCACTGAAGCTTTCTTT
16 | TRBJ1-6 | once | TRBV19 | . | CASSMGDTSYNSPLHF | TGTGCCAGTAGTATGGGAGACACAAGCTATAATTCACCCCTCCACTTT